The 16 T cell receptor beta chains given below trace back to one sample, sequenced in a study of T cells in Graves' hyperthyroidism and ophthalmopathy. Using RNA transcripts as the source, TCR beta CDR3 regions were amplified. The TCR CDR3 first-round RT-PCR relied on the HTBI primer set. MiXCR, run by TCRdb on the multiplex PCR reads, gives a single entry per CDR3 protein. This sample has 640,000 or so distinct CDR3 sequences; 14% occur once, and the top ten carry around 7%. Sequenced input: blood. Receptors were obtained from a woman aged 18-29 years with Graves' ophthalmopathy.

There are a few counts of this clonotype. The chain recombines TRBV24-1 with TRBJ2-2, with TRBD2 identical over 7 bases. From germline, CDR1 is KGHDR and CDR2 SFDVKD. After removal of 2 bases from V and 4 bases from J, the junction contained 6 bases not matched to a gene. The CDR3 runs to 16 residues. The CDR3 sequence: CATSDWEREVTGELFF. In nucleotides, the CDR3 is TGTGCCACCAGTGATTGGGAACGGGAGGTCACCGGGGAGCTGTTTTTT.

The chain joins TRBV9 to TRBJ2-1, with a possible D match to TRBD1 (5 bases). The germline V gene encodes CDR1 SGDLS and CDR2 YYNGEE. V dropped 0 bases and J dropped 7 bases, with 20 bases sitting between them. CDR3 size: 17 residues. As DNA, the CDR3 is TGTGCCAGCAGCGTAGAGGGCATGGGGCTAGGCTTGAATGAGCAGTTCTTC. It yields the protein CASSVEGMGLGLNEQFF.

This clonotype showed up many times. V usage is TRBV27 and J usage is TRBJ2-7, with TRBD1 matching over 7 bases. Trimming cost V 5 bases and J 0 bases; bases outside gene matches: 10. The length of the CDR3 is 16 residues. In germline, CDR1 is MNHEY, CDR2 SMNVEV (reference sequence). The CDR3 sequence is CASSLTGRGSSYEQYF. The CDR3 DNA follows: TGTGCCAGCAGTCTCACGGGCAGGGGGAGCTCCTACGAGCAGTACTTC.

This clonotype has ten or more counts. CDR3 in DNA: TGTGCCAGCAGTTTCCAGGGGAGGTTGACTGAAGCTTTCTTT. Residues: CASSFQGRLTEAFF. The chain couples TRBV27 to TRBJ1-1; maybe TRBD1 (6 bases). The CDR3 is made up of 14 amino acids. Germline values: CDR1 MNHEY, CDR2 SMNVEV (reference sequence). V was cut by 3 bases and J by 5 bases, with 13 bases left in between.

The sample holds many counts of this clonotype. V and J are TRBV3-1 and TRBJ1-1, with D possibly matching TRBD1 (5 bases). The CDR3 sequence is 14 residues long. Per the germline V gene, CDR1 is LGHDT and CDR2 is YNNKEL (reference sequence). Trimming left V 7 bases short and J 1 base short, with 13 bases between. The CDR3 here is CASTLGTGNTEAFF. The DNA for the CDR3 is TGTGCCAGCACCCTAGGTACAGGGAACACTGAAGCTTTCTTT.

The table lists this clonotype with many counts. The chain employs TRBV28 and TRBJ2-1; 7 nucleotides line up with TRBD2. CDR3 length equals 15 residues. Germline-derived CDR1 and CDR2 are MDHEN and SYDVKM. V shed 6 bases, J shed 3 bases, and the junction held 8 bases outside the gene matches. The CDR3 spells CASRQAGSRYNEQFF. The CDR3 coding sequence is TGTGCCAGCAGGCAAGCGGGGTCCCGCTACAATGAGCAGTTCTTC. Combining the CDR3 with reference TRBV28 and TRBJ2-1 gives the whole variable domain DVKVTQSSRYLVKRTGEKVFLECVQDMDHENMFWYRQDPGLGLRLIYFSYDVKMKEKGDIPEGYSVSREKKERFSLILESASTNQTSMYLCASRQAGSRYNEQFFGPGTRLTVL.

The table lists this clonotype with a few counts. The chain recombines TRBV20-1 with TRBJ2-1; TRBD2 matches 7 bases. Germline V lookup: CDR1 DFQATT, CDR2 SNEGSKA (reference sequence). After removal of 0 bases from V and 3 bases from J, the junction contained 5 bases not matched to a gene. This CDR3 comprises 15 residues. CDR3 protein: CSARDSASGYNEQFF. CDR3 coding DNA: TGCAGTGCTAGAGATAGTGCTAGCGGCTACAATGAGCAGTTCTTC.

Only a few counts were recorded for this clonotype. The chain employs TRBV6-1 and TRBJ1-1; D remains ambiguous. Germline V gene sequence: CDR1 MNHNS, CDR2 SASEGT. Trimming took off 5 bases at V and 5 bases at J, with 18 bases between the two ends. The CDR3 is made up of 15 amino acids. CDR3 in amino acids: CASSRAPESGTEAFF. CDR3 coding DNA: TGTGCCAGCAGTCGGGCGCCCGAATCGGGGACTGAAGCTTTCTTT.

This clonotype was recorded many times. V and J are TRBV12-3 or TRBV12-4 and TRBJ1-2, with TRBD1 identical over 9 bases. Trimming at V came to 6 bases and at J to 2 bases, leaving 7 bases not matched to a gene. CDR3 length equals 15 residues. The CDR3 DNA follows: TGTGCCAGCAGCCCCGGGACAGGGACAAACTATGGCTACACCTTC. Protein: CASSPGTGTNYGYTF.

This clonotype was observed a handful of times. The rearrangement links TRBV19 to TRBJ2-3; 7 bases line up with TRBD2. The CDR3 is 14 amino acids. V lost 3 bases and J lost 4; bases outside the gene matches: 4. Germline V gene lookup returns CDR1 LNHDA and CDR2 SQIVND (reference sequence). This chain's CDR3 is CASSMGTSADTQYF. In DNA form, the CDR3 reads TGTGCCAGTAGTATGGGCACTAGCGCAGATACGCAGTATTTT.

Details on this clonotype: This is likely a read error, given that the CDR3 carries no conserved phenylalanine or tryptophan at its end. The CDR3 sequence is CASSFGGDGYTL. The CDR3 DNA reads TGTGCCAGCAGTTTTGGAGGGGATGGCTACACCCTC. V is TRBV28 and J is TRBJ1-2, with a weak D call TRBD1 (5 bases). Trimming stripped 3 bases from V and 6 bases from J, with 8 bases between. Germline V lookup: CDR1 MDHEN, CDR2 SYDVKM. CDR3 length: 12 amino acids.

The chain has TRBV2 and TRBJ2-1, with 11 bases fitting TRBD2. The CDR3 length is 16 residues. Germline-derived CDR1 and CDR2 are SNHLY and FYNNEI. The J segment lost 8 bases and the V segment lost 6 bases, leaving 12 bases of the junction unmatched. CDR3 protein: CASRRTSGSPGHEQFF. DNA of the CDR3: TGTGCCAGCAGAAGGACTAGCGGGTCCCCGGGGCATGAGCAGTTCTTC.

At least ten counts were recorded for this clonotype. The chain carries TRBV7-3 and TRBJ2-1, with 8 bases identical to TRBD2. J gave up 9 bases and V 2 bases, and 3 bases lay outside the gene matches. Germline assignment: CDR1 SGHTA and CDR2 FQGTGA. This CDR3 contains 13 residues. The CDR3 region is CASSLQRELEQFF. CDR3 coding DNA: TGTGCCAGCAGCTTACAGCGGGAGCTTGAGCAGTTCTTC. Complete variable domain (other parts from reference TRBV7-3 and TRBJ2-1): GAGVSQTPSNKVTEKGKYVELRCDPISGHTALYWYRQSLGQGPEFLIYFQGTGAADDSGLPNDRFFAVRPEGSVSTLKIQRTERGDSAVYLCASSLQRELEQFFGPGTRLTVL.

This clonotype has just a few counts. The chain carries TRBV9 and TRBJ2-6; D is perhaps TRBD1 or TRBD2 (5 bases each). V lost 4 bases, J lost 4 bases, and 12 bases lay in between. This CDR3 region has 15 residues. Germline CDR1 reads SGDLS; CDR2 reads YYNGEE. In nucleotides, the CDR3 is TGTGCCAGCAGCCCACGGGGCTACGGGGCCAACGTCCTGACTTTC. Its protein product is CASSPRGYGANVLTF. Complete variable domain (other parts from reference TRBV9 and TRBJ2-6): DSGVTQTPKHLITATGQRVTLRCSPRSGDLSVYWYQQSLDQGLQFLIQYYNGEERAKGNILERFSAQQFPDLHSELNLSSLELGDSALYFCASSPRGYGANVLTFGAGSRLTVL.

This chain connects TRBV12-3 or TRBV12-4 to TRBJ1-5; the D is unclear. The length of the CDR3 is 13 residues. The CDR3 is CACVADLSQPQHF. CDR3 in DNA: TGTGCATGTGTCGCGGACTTGAGTCAGCCCCAGCATTTT.

This clonotype was observed a few times. The V and J genes are TRBV30 and TRBJ1-2, with a possible D match to TRBD1 (6 bases). CDR1 GTSNPN and CDR2 SVGIG come from the germline V gene (reference sequence). The CDR3 covers 14 residues. Trimming removed 0 bases at V and 8 bases at J, with 16 bases between. CDR3: CAWSVPWLQGGYTF. The CDR3, as DNA: TGTGCCTGGAGTGTACCGTGGCTCCAGGGGGGCTACACCTTC.